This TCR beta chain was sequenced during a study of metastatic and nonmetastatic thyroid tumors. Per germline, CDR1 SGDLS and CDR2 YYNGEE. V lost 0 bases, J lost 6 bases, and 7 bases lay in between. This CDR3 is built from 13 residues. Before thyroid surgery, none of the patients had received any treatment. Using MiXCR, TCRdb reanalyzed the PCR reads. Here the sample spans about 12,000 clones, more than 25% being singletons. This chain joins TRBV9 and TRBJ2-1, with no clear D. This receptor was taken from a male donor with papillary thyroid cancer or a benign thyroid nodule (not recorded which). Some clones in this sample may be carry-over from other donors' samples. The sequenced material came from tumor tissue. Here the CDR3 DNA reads TGTGCCAGCAGCGTAGGAGAAGTCAATGAGCAGTTCTTC. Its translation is CASSVGEVNEQFF. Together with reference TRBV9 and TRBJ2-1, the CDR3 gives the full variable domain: DSGVTQTPKHLITATGQRVTLRCSPRSGDLSVYWYQQSLDQGLQFLIQYYNGEERAKGNILERFSAQQFPDLHSELNLSSLELGDSALYFCASSVGEVNEQFFGPGTRLTVL.